This T cell receptor (beta chain) came from a study of blood T cell repertoires in COVID-19. Overall study context: The cDNA or gDNA used as material had been derived from T cells, B-cell-depleted T cells, or PBMCs.

As handled by the study authors: Nucleated cell number was recorded as an estimate derived from reference gene primer amplification. Libraries were prepared by immunoSEQ multiplex PCR; TCRdb keeps only in-frame clonotypes and omits some of them. V and J calls and clone size are as listed in that table; D and trimming were resolved from the DNA. The data hold about 95,000 clones, with around 80% observed a single time. The TCR was taken from a human donor in a cohort sampled during active COVID-19. Specimen: peripheral blood.

The CDR3 sequence is CASSLAGNPYETQYF. CDR3 bases: TGTGCCAGCAGCTTAGCGGGGAACCCTTACGAGACCCAGTACTTC. This chain links TRBV11-2 with TRBJ2-5; tentatively, D is TRBD2 (5 bases). The length of the CDR3 is 15 residues. In germline, CDR1 is SGHAT, CDR2 FQNNGV. Trimming pared 1 base from V and 5 bases from J, leaving 14 bases between.